Listed here are 21 T cell receptor beta chains from one sample, sequenced in a study of regulatory T cells in long-lasting Graves disease. iRepertoire HTBI primers and Arm-PCR of CDR3 regions built TCR beta libraries. A single record per CDR3 protein comes from TCRdb applying MiXCR to the multiplex PCR reads. Of around 230,000 distinct CDR3 sequences listed, around 19% were seen once; the top ten hold around 20%. Time point defined: newly diagnosed GD, antithyroid drugs for less than 3 months. Following extraction of RNA from PBMCs, that RNA was used to make the TCR library. Here the sequenced sample was peripheral blood mononuclear cells (PBMCs), taken at new diagnosis, from a patient treated with antithyroid drugs. The receptors originated from a female donor with Graves disease.

This clonotype has more than one count but fewer than ten. V gene TRBV2 combines with J gene TRBJ1-5; TRBD1 is a possible D gene (5 bases). Germline-derived CDR1 and CDR2 are SNHLY and FYNNEI. Trimming removed 10 bases at V and 0 bases at J, with 19 bases between. The length of the CDR3 is 16 residues. The CDR3 region is CANRLDEVYSNQPQHF. CDR3 nucleotides: TGTGCCAACAGGCTGGACGAGGTATATAGCAATCAGCCCCAGCATTTT.

This clonotype was seen ten or more times. The chain employs TRBV6-2 or TRBV6-3 and TRBJ2-2; 13 bases are shared with TRBD2. Germline V lookup: CDR1 MNHEY, CDR2 SVGEGT. V lost 5 bases to trimming and J lost 5 bases; unmatched junction nucleotides: 5. This CDR3 contains 16 residues. CDR3 DNA: TGTGCCAGCAGTCAAGGACTAGCGGGAGTTACCGGGGAGCTGTTTTTT. Its protein is CASSQGLAGVTGELFF.

This clonotype was seen a single time. The genes are TRBV2 and TRBJ2-5; 8 bases fit TRBD2. Germline V CDR1 and CDR2: SNHLY, FYNNEI. After removal of 6 bases from V and 5 bases from J, the junction contained 11 bases not matched to a gene. The CDR3 totals 15 residues. The CDR3 nucleotides read TGTGCCAGCAGCCCGGGGGGGGGTTTTGGGGAGACCCAGTACTTC. Translating it yields CASSPGGGFGETQYF.

This clonotype was observed many times. The gene calls are TRBV10-3 and TRBJ2-1; no firm D call. The germline V gene encodes CDR1 ENHRY and CDR2 SYGVKD. The CDR3 runs 17 residues. Deletions cut 3 bases from V and 5 bases from J, with 20 bases between. The DNA of the CDR3 is TGTGCCATCAGTGATCAAAAAGGTTTCCGTCGTGACAATGAGCAGTTCTTC. It encodes CAISDQKGFRRDNEQFF.

The V and J genes are TRBV27 and TRBJ2-7; 10 bases match TRBD2. The J segment lost 3 bases and the V segment lost 2 bases, leaving 7 bases of the junction unmatched. Looked up from germline, CDR1 is MNHEY and CDR2 is SMNVEV (reference sequence). The CDR3 loop spans 16 amino acids. The CDR3 loop is CASSLSASGSRYEQYF. In nucleotides, the CDR3 is TGTGCCAGCAGTTTAAGCGCTAGCGGGAGCCGCTACGAGCAGTACTTC.

There are many counts of this clonotype. This sequence joins TRBV20-1 and TRBJ2-5, with 9 positions matching TRBD2. The CDR3 consists of 16 residues. In germline, CDR1 is DFQATT, CDR2 SNEGSKA (reference sequence). V lost 3 bases, J lost 5 bases, and 13 bases stayed unmatched. CDR3 coding DNA: TGCAGTGCTAGCCCGCCGTGGCGGGAGGGCCGGGAGACCCAGTACTTC. As protein: CSASPPWREGRETQYF.

This clonotype was seen ten or more times. This rearrangement joins TRBV27 to TRBJ2-1, with 8 bases aligning to TRBD2. Unmatched junction bases numbered 4, after V lost 2 bases and J lost 4 bases. Germline V gene lookup returns CDR1 MNHEY and CDR2 SMNVEV (reference sequence). The CDR3 sequence is 15 residues long. The CDR3 spells CASSLTGGPYNEQFF. For the CDR3, the DNA is TGTGCCAGCAGTTTAACGGGAGGGCCGTACAATGAGCAGTTCTTC.

This clonotype showed up many times. The chain has TRBV6-1 and TRBJ2-7; D might be TRBD1 (6 bases). CDR1 is MNHNS, CDR2 SASEGT, per germline. Between the trimmed V and J ends, which lost 5 bases and 3 bases, there was a span of 14 bases. This CDR3 spans 14 amino acids. CDR3: CASSPKTGVYEQYF. CDR3 nucleotide sequence: TGTGCCAGCAGTCCCAAGACAGGAGTCTACGAGCAGTACTTC.

This clonotype was detected ten times or more. This chain uses TRBV5-6 with TRBJ2-1, with D unresolved. V lost 0 bases to trimming and J lost 9 bases, with 10 bases between them. CDR3 size: 13 residues. Germline values: CDR1 SGHDT, CDR2 YYEEEE. The CDR3 DNA follows: TGTGCCAGCAGCTTGGCCTTAACGGGTGAGCAGTTCTTC. It is translated as CASSLALTGEQFF. Based on the CDR3 plus reference TRBV5-6 and TRBJ2-1, the full variable domain is DAGVTQSPTHLIKTRGQQVTLRCSPKSGHDTVSWYQQALGQGPQFIFQYYEEEERQRGNFPDRFSGHQFPNYSSELNVNALLLGDSALYLCASSLALTGEQFFGPGTRLTVL.

This clonotype was detected only a few times. The V call is TRBV5-5, the J call TRBJ2-7; D unresolved. The V and J ends lost 1 base and 0 bases respectively, with 5 bases between them. CDR1 is SGHKS and CDR2 is YYEKEE in the germline V gene (reference sequence). The CDR3 sequence is 13 residues long. The CDR3 protein is CASSLPNSYEQYF. The CDR3 DNA sequence: TGTGCCAGCAGCTTGCCCAACTCCTACGAGCAGTACTTC.

The sample holds many counts of this clonotype. CDR3 coding DNA: TGCAGTGCTAGTACCGGGCTAAACTATGGCTACACCTTC. It specifies CSASTGLNYGYTF. This rearrangement joins TRBV20-1 to TRBJ1-2; D gene uncertain. CDR3 length: 13 residues. Germline CDR1 reads DFQATT; CDR2 reads SNEGSKA (reference sequence). V was trimmed by 3 bases and J by 2 bases, leaving 10 bases between them.

This clonotype has ten or more counts. The chain recombines TRBV11-3 with TRBJ1-1; 8 nucleotides align to TRBD1. The CDR3 totals 14 residues. The germline V gene has CDR1 SGHNT and CDR2 YENEEA. With 5 bases clipped from V and 9 bases from J, the junction kept 11 bases outside the gene matches. CDR3 DNA: TGTGCCAGCAGCGACGACAGGGGCCCACACAAAGCTTTCTTT. Its protein is CASSDDRGPHKAFF.

There are many counts of this clonotype. The chain is built from TRBV12-3 or TRBV12-4 and TRBJ2-3, with 7 bases fitting TRBD1. This CDR3 is 14 amino acids long. With 5 bases clipped from V and 3 bases from J, the junction kept 5 bases outside the gene matches. CDR3 sequence (DNA): TGTGCCAGCAGTCCCCGACAGGGAACAGATACGCAGTATTTT. Encoded protein: CASSPRQGTDTQYF.

This sequence joins TRBV10-3 and TRBJ2-5, with TRBD2 identical over 8 bases. Germline values: CDR1 ENHRY, CDR2 SYGVKD. This CDR3 contains 15 residues. With V trimmed by 8 bases and J by 2 bases, 10 bases remained unmatched. DNA of the CDR3: TGTGCCATCTCCCCGGGACTAGGGGGACAAGAGACCCAGTACTTC. Residues: CAISPGLGGQETQYF.

This clonotype was counted at least ten times. A junction boundary mismatches the germline segment, possibly from a read error. The J gene is TRBJ1-2, the V gene TRBV6-1; D gene unclear. In germline, CDR1 is MNHNS, CDR2 SASEGT. CDR3 length: 13 amino acids. The DNA of the CDR3 is TGTGCCGGCAGGTCCCACCGGGGATATGGCTACACCTTC. It is translated as CAGRSHRGYGYTF.

This clonotype was counted only a few times. The chain uses TRBV19 and TRBJ2-3; D perhaps matches TRBD2 (5 bases). Trimming took 4 bases from V and 6 from J, leaving 17 bases between them. This CDR3 contains 15 residues. CDR1 and CDR2 from the germline V gene are LNHDA and SQIVND (reference sequence). The CDR3 loop is CASSTRRLIADTQYF. The CDR3 DNA is TGTGCCAGTAGTACCCGCAGACTCATAGCGGATACGCAGTATTTT.

This clonotype was detected many times. J is TRBJ2-3 and V is TRBV20-1; 9 bases map to TRBD2. This CDR3 is 15 amino acids long. CDR1 DFQATT and CDR2 SNEGSKA come from the germline V gene (reference sequence). V was pared by 6 bases and J by 4 bases, with 11 bases of the junction left unmatched. The CDR3 coding sequence is TGCAGTGCCGCTTCTAGCGGGATGTTTTCAGATACGCAGTATTTT. Translated, it gives CSAASSGMFSDTQYF.

Ten or more counts support this clonotype. This chain links TRBV19 with TRBJ1-2; no clear D gene. Trimming took 3 bases from V and 1 from J, leaving 3 bases between them. Germline V gives CDR1 LNHDA, CDR2 SQIVND (reference sequence). The CDR3 is 12 residues long. The CDR3 DNA follows: TGTGCCAGTAGTATGGTTAACTATGGCTACACCTTC. Translating it yields CASSMVNYGYTF.

This clonotype was seen a handful of times. A much larger clone differs by one base, so this may be a read error. The CDR3 spells CASSDRPQETQYF. CDR3 bases: TGTGCCAGCAGTGACAGGCCCCAAGAGACCCAGTACTTC. The J gene is TRBJ2-5, the V gene TRBV6-1; the D is unclear. Looked up from germline, CDR1 is MNHNS and CDR2 is SASEGT. This CDR3 spans 13 amino acids. V was clipped by 3 bases and J by 1 base, with 6 bases between them.

This clonotype was counted only a few times. The chain links TRBV4-1 to TRBJ1-2; D uncertain. The CDR3 length is 18 residues. V lost 3 bases and J lost 5, with 25 bases in between. CDR1 and CDR2 from the germline V gene are MGHRA and YSYEKL. This CDR3 reads CASSQARKITWSIYGYTF. The CDR3, as DNA: TGCGCCAGCAGCCAGGCCAGGAAAATCACCTGGAGCATTTATGGCTACACCTTC.

As to this clonotype: One base separates it from a far larger clone, so it is likely a read error. The chain combines TRBV2 with TRBJ1-4; no definite D call. V gave up 6 bases and J gave up 16 bases, with 18 bases separating them. This CDR3 comprises 12 residues. Germline V CDR1 and CDR2: SNHLY, FYNNEI. The CDR3 reads CASSLDRRARFF. As DNA, the CDR3 is TGTGCCAGCAGCTTAGATCGGCGGGCGCGGTTTTTT.